This T cell receptor beta chain originates from a study of blood T cell repertoires in COVID-19. Study-wide background: The analysed material was cDNA or gDNA that came from T cells, B-cell-depleted T cells, or PBMCs.

V trimming: 5 bases; J trimming: 4 bases; junction bases outside the gene matches: 5. Per the germline V gene, CDR1 is MDHEN and CDR2 is SYDVKM. This CDR3 region has 13 residues. The assay was immunoSEQ multiplex PCR, and TCRdb's table has in-frame clones only and misses some. This table has about 190,000 clones, approximately 85% appearing once. The sequenced sample consisted of peripheral blood. This clonotype was sampled from a woman in her seventies with active or convalescent COVID-19. V gene TRBV28 combines with J gene TRBJ2-7; 7 nucleotides agree with TRBD1. In DNA form, the CDR3 reads TGTGCCAGCAGTCAAACAGGGGCGTACGAGCAGTACTTC. Protein sequence: CASSQTGAYEQYF.